This T cell receptor (beta chain) was observed in a study of shared clonotypes between healthy human individuals. Study-level points and caveats: A handful of donors showed sharing of 4.5% to 6% of naive CD4 clonotypes.

The CDR3 runs to 15 residues. V lost 3 bases to trimming and J lost 2 bases; unmatched junction nucleotides: 6. Germline V lookup: CDR1 LNHDA, CDR2 SQIVND (reference sequence). The deep-level immunoSEQ assay was used. Sequencing was performed with immunoSEQ multiplex PCR; in TCRdb, only in-frame clones are kept and a portion is missing. This sample has about 380,000 clones, with about 96% found just once. On this clone itself: The antigen remains unidentified.

CD45RO+ cells were combined with CCR7-negative CD45RA+ TemRA cells to form CD8 memory. This receptor was obtained from a young man in good health. Source material: memory CD8+ T cells sorted from blood. The subset denotes: CD45RO+ cells pooled with CCR7-negative TemRA cells. This rearrangement joins TRBV19 to TRBJ2-5, with TRBD2 matching 7 bases. CDR3 bases: TGTGCCAGTAGTATGGTGATCGGGAGGCAAGAGACCCAGTACTTC. Translation: CASSMVIGRQETQYF.